The 12 T cell receptor beta chains listed next were all sequenced from one sample in a study of PD-1 blockade in mismatch repair-deficient tumors. Sequencing was performed with immunoSEQ multiplex PCR; in TCRdb, only in-frame clones are kept and a portion is missing. The sample holds more than 95,000 clones; about 85% are singletons and the top ten take approximately 12%. This specimen was peripheral blood, taken 44 weeks after starting pembrolizumab. These receptors all stem from an adult with mismatch repair-deficient cancer.

This clone appeared once. This sequence joins TRBV7-8 and TRBJ1-1; D might be TRBD1 (5 bases). Germline V gene lookup returns CDR1 SGHVS and CDR2 FQNEAQ. V lost 1 base, J lost 1 base, and 7 bases lay in between. The CDR3 loop spans 14 amino acids. The CDR3 loop is CASSLEGENTEAFF. As DNA, the CDR3 is TGTGCCAGCAGCTTAGAAGGGGAGAACACTGAAGCTTTCTTT.

This chain links TRBV5-6 with TRBJ1-2; D gene ambiguous. The germline V gene encodes CDR1 SGHDT and CDR2 YYEEEE. V gave up 3 bases and J gave up 3 bases, with 3 bases separating them. The CDR3 has 11 amino acids. The CDR3 is CASSSHYGYTF. CDR3 nucleotides: TGTGCCAGCAGCTCACACTATGGCTACACCTTC.

V is TRBV28 and J is TRBJ2-3, with TRBD1 identical over 8 bases. Trimming removed 3 bases from V and 3 bases from J; junction bases left unmatched: 5. The CDR3 has 15 residues. Germline CDR1 reads MDHEN; CDR2 reads SYDVKM. The CDR3 DNA follows: TGTGCCAGCAGTTTGGGGACAGGCCCGACAGATACGCAGTATTTT. This codes for CASSLGTGPTDTQYF.

The chain carries TRBV6-6 and TRBJ2-7; 7 bases line up with TRBD1. V lost 6 bases to trimming and J lost 3 bases; unmatched junction nucleotides: 5. This CDR3 is built from 13 residues. CDR1 and CDR2 from the germline V gene are MNHNY and SVGAGI (reference sequence). DNA for the CDR3: TGTGCCAGCAGGCGACAGGGAAACTACGAGCAGTACTTC. Its protein product is CASRRQGNYEQYF.

The gene calls are TRBV27 and TRBJ1-5; the D is unclear. Germline-derived CDR1 and CDR2 are MNHEY and SMNVEV (reference sequence). Between the trimmed V and J ends, which lost 2 bases and 0 bases, there was a span of 8 bases. The CDR3 loop spans 15 amino acids. The DNA for the CDR3 is TGTGCCAGCAGTTTAACACCGACTAGCAATCAGCCCCAGCATTTT. This translates into CASSLTPTSNQPQHF.

This clone was seen more than once but under ten times. The chain is built from TRBV18 and TRBJ2-1, with D uncertain. Looked up from germline, CDR1 is KGHSH and CDR2 is LQKENI. This CDR3 has 15 residues. V was cut by 6 bases and J by 0 bases, with 12 bases left in between. CDR3 region: CASSHDMSSYNEQFF. In DNA form, the CDR3 reads TGTGCCAGCTCCCATGATATGAGCTCCTACAATGAGCAGTTCTTC.

The CDR3 DNA follows: TGCGCCAGCAGTGATTTGGGACAGGGTGACACTGAAGCTTTCTTT. Residues: CASSDLGQGDTEAFF. The genes are TRBV10-1 and TRBJ1-1; 9 bases fit TRBD1. The germline V gene encodes CDR1 WNHNN and CDR2 SYGVQD (reference sequence). V gave up 3 bases and J gave up 3 bases; unmatched junction bases: 5. The CDR3 length is 15 residues.

The chain uses TRBV7-6 and TRBJ2-3; 13 positions match TRBD2. Germline V gene data show CDR1 as SGHVS and CDR2 as FNYEAQ. With V trimmed by 4 bases and J by 2 bases, 6 bases remained unmatched. The CDR3 is made up of 17 amino acids. CDR3 sequence: CASSSGTSGKNTDTQYF. CDR3 nucleotides: TGTGCCAGCAGCTCAGGGACTAGCGGGAAGAACACAGATACGCAGTATTTT. The full variable domain, in which reference TRBV7-6 and TRBJ2-3 provide the parts outside the CDR3, is GAGVSQSPRYKVTKRGQDVALRCDPISGHVSLYWYRQALGQGPEFLTYFNYEAQQDKSGLPNDRFSAERPEGSISTLTIQRTEQRDSAMYRCASSSGTSGKNTDTQYFGPGTRLTVL.

This chain links TRBV6-6 with TRBJ2-7; unclear D gene. In germline, CDR1 is MNHNY, CDR2 SVGAGI (reference sequence). Trimming stripped 0 bases from V and 4 bases from J, with 7 bases between. The CDR3 has 13 amino acids. CDR3 protein: CASSYSAGYEQYF. The CDR3 DNA sequence: TGTGCCAGCAGTTACTCTGCAGGATACGAGCAGTACTTC.

The gene calls are TRBV7-8 and TRBJ2-5; D remains ambiguous. Germline V lookup: CDR1 SGHVS, CDR2 FQNEAQ. This CDR3 has 14 residues. V lost 10 bases to trimming and J lost 5 bases, with 20 bases between them. CDR3 DNA sequence: TGTGCCACCTGCCGCCAGAACCATAGGGAGACCCAGTACTTC. Its protein product is CATCRQNHRETQYF.

V is TRBV10-3 and J is TRBJ1-2; D perhaps matches TRBD1 (5 bases). The CDR3 runs 14 residues. Germline V CDR1 and CDR2: ENHRY, SYGVKD. V was cut by 4 bases and J by 0 bases, with 9 bases left in between. CDR3 protein: CAISGQKANYGYTF. The CDR3 DNA follows: TGTGCCATCAGTGGACAGAAAGCTAACTATGGCTACACCTTC.

The J gene is TRBJ1-1, the V gene TRBV29-1, with D perhaps TRBD1 (5 bases). Germline V CDR1 and CDR2: SQVTM, ANQGSEA. V was clipped by 2 bases and J by 1 base, with 11 bases between them. The CDR3 is 14 residues long. CDR3 region: CSVENGAQNTEAFF. Here the CDR3 DNA reads TGCAGCGTTGAAAATGGGGCGCAGAACACTGAAGCTTTCTTT.